A single sample gave rise to the 25 T cell receptor beta chains below, sequenced in a study of T cells in Graves' hyperthyroidism and ophthalmopathy. TCR beta CDR3 region amplification was performed from RNA transcripts. TCR CDR3 underwent first-round RT-PCR with the HTBI primer set. TCRdb called the multiplex PCR reads again in MiXCR, with one record for every CDR3 protein. The repertoire includes about 710,000 distinct CDR3 sequences, about 15% of them detected once, and about 8.4% sits in the top ten. Material for sequencing was blood. All receptors come from a man aged 18 to 30 with Graves' hyperthyroidism.

The table lists this clonotype with a few counts. Possible read error: a much larger clone is one base away. The chain has TRBV2 and TRBJ2-7; D is ambiguous. Germline assignment: CDR1 SNHLY and CDR2 FYNNEI. CDR3 size: 15 residues. V was pared by 3 bases and J by 2 bases, with 14 bases between. CDR3 in amino acids: CASSESLGSPYEQYF. The DNA of the CDR3 is TGTGCCAGCAGTGAGTCTTTAGGCAGCCCCTACGAGCAGTACTTC.

This clonotype was observed a few times. The genes are TRBV6-1 and TRBJ1-5; D is undetermined. CDR3 size: 14 residues. Germline values: CDR1 MNHNS, CDR2 SASEGT. V shed 8 bases and J shed 2 bases, with 13 bases lying between them. CDR3 nucleotides: TGTGCCAGCTCGAGGTGGAGGGGCAATCAGCCCCAGCATTTT. Its translation: CASSRWRGNQPQHF.

This clonotype was observed a few times. This rearrangement joins TRBV7-3 to TRBJ2-2, with D perhaps matching TRBD2 (5 bases). CDR3 size: 13 residues. V lost 6 bases and J 4 bases, leaving 9 bases between the germline ends. In germline, CDR1 is SGHTA, CDR2 FQGTGA. CDR3: CASSRAGTGELFF. As DNA, the CDR3 is TGTGCCAGCAGTCGGGCGGGCACCGGGGAGCTGTTTTTT.

V usage is TRBV29-1 and J usage is TRBJ2-7; D is ambiguous. Germline V gene data show CDR1 as SQVTM and CDR2 as ANQGSEA. The CDR3 runs 13 residues. V was pared by 4 bases and J by 0 bases, with 10 bases between. CDR3 amino acids: CSVVDQSSYEQYF. CDR3 DNA: TGCAGCGTTGTGGACCAGAGCTCCTACGAGCAGTACTTC.

This clonotype occurred many times. The chain recombines TRBV7-9 with TRBJ2-7; 10 nucleotides line up with TRBD1. The ends lost 1 base at V and 1 base at J; junction bases unmatched: 4. The CDR3 runs 16 residues. The V gene's germline CDR1 is SEHNR and CDR2 FQNEAQ (reference sequence). The CDR3 loop is CASSLGDRGLSYEQYF. The CDR3 bases are TGTGCCAGCAGCTTAGGGGACAGGGGACTTTCCTACGAGCAGTACTTC.

This clonotype was observed a handful of times. The V call is TRBV6-5, the J call TRBJ2-1, with a possible D match to TRBD2 (6 bases). V was clipped by 0 bases and J by 8 bases, with 20 bases between them. The CDR3 spans 17 residues. From germline, CDR1 is MNHEY and CDR2 SVGAGI. CDR3 sequence reads: CASSYSRGERVRDEQFF. CDR3 in DNA: TGTGCCAGCAGTTACTCGAGAGGGGAGCGGGTTAGGGATGAGCAGTTCTTC.

In this sample, this clonotype turned up many times. The chain employs TRBV28 and TRBJ2-3; TRBD2 is a possible D gene (5 bases). This CDR3 contains 15 residues. Germline-derived CDR1 and CDR2 are MDHEN and SYDVKM. Trimming shortened V by 0 bases and J by 2 bases, and 9 bases separated the two germline ends. CDR3 sequence reads: CASSLWGGSTDTQYF. CDR3 nucleotide sequence: TGTGCCAGCAGTTTATGGGGCGGGTCCACAGATACGCAGTATTTT.

The rearrangement links TRBV7-2 to TRBJ2-2; D unclear. Trimming removed 6 bases from V and 0 bases from J, with 11 bases in between. The CDR3 has 15 amino acids. Germline CDR1 is SGHTA and CDR2 is FQGNSA. The CDR3: CASSLIRANTGELFF. The CDR3, as DNA: TGTGCCAGCAGTCTCATAAGGGCGAACACCGGGGAGCTGTTTTTT.

The V call is TRBV20-1, the J call TRBJ1-5, with D hard to call. The V end lost 0 bases, the J end lost 6 bases, and 6 bases lay between the germline ends. From germline, CDR1 is DFQATT and CDR2 SNEGSKA (reference sequence). CDR3 size: 12 residues. CDR3 amino acids: CSARDWSQPQHF. CDR3 DNA sequence: TGCAGTGCTAGAGATTGGAGTCAGCCCCAGCATTTT.

The chain carries TRBV20-1 and TRBJ2-5, with D possibly matching TRBD2 (7 bases). The CDR3 runs 12 residues. The V gene's germline CDR1 is DFQATT and CDR2 SNEGSKA (reference sequence). Trimming pared 7 bases from V and 4 bases from J, leaving 13 bases between. In DNA form, the CDR3 reads TGCAGTGGCGGGGGCGGCTCAGAGACCCAGTACTTC. Amino acid sequence: CSGGGGSETQYF.

This clonotype appeared once. This may be a read error, as it is one base from a much larger clone. The CDR3 nucleotides read TGTGCCAACAGTTTGGACCCAGGGGGGTCCTACGAGCAGTACTTC. This gives the protein CANSLDPGGSYEQYF. The chain has TRBV28 and TRBJ2-7; maybe TRBD1 (7 bases). Germline CDR1 reads MDHEN; CDR2 reads SYDVKM. CDR3 size: 15 residues.

The chain is built from TRBV7-9 and TRBJ2-2, with 7 bases identical to TRBD2. This CDR3 is built from 14 residues. Germline CDR1 SEHNR, CDR2 FQNEAQ (reference sequence). V dropped 3 bases and J dropped 4; count of bases not matched to a gene: 2. The DNA of the CDR3 is TGTGCCAGCAGCTTGACTAGCTTCACCGGGGAGCTGTTTTTT. This encodes CASSLTSFTGELFF.

This clonotype was seen ten or more times. This chain joins TRBV28 and TRBJ2-1, with TRBD2 matching over 7 bases. V dropped 3 bases and J dropped 5; count of bases not matched to a gene: 13. The length of the CDR3 is 17 residues. Germline V gene data show CDR1 as MDHEN and CDR2 as SYDVKM. CDR3 region: CASSFWRGGKINNEQFF. The CDR3 DNA is TGTGCCAGCAGTTTTTGGAGGGGAGGGAAAATAAACAATGAGCAGTTCTTC.

This chain uses TRBV18 with TRBJ2-5; 7 nucleotides line up with TRBD2. Germline lookup yields CDR1 KGHSH and CDR2 LQKENI. J gave up 1 base and V 0 bases, and 5 bases lay outside the gene matches. The CDR3 is 16 amino acids. Written as DNA, the CDR3 is TGTGCCAGCTCACCACCATCTAGCGGACCCCAAGAGACCCAGTACTTC. Its translation is CASSPPSSGPQETQYF.

The rearrangement links TRBV10-1 to TRBJ2-7; 9 nucleotides align to TRBD1. This CDR3 spans 14 amino acids. CDR1 and CDR2 (germline): WNHNN, SYGVQD (reference sequence). The trim removed 3 bases at V and 2 bases at J, leaving 2 bases unmatched. The CDR3 bases are TGCGCCAGCAGTGAAGGACAGGGGCCCTACGAGCAGTACTTC. Translated: CASSEGQGPYEQYF.

This clonotype showed up many times. The genes are TRBV11-1 and TRBJ2-1; 12 bases match TRBD2. Germline lookup yields CDR1 SGHAT and CDR2 FQDESV (reference sequence). J gave up 8 bases and V 5 bases, and 16 bases lay outside the gene matches. CDR3 length: 18 residues. Here the CDR3 DNA reads TGTGCCAGCAGCCCACCCCCTAGCGGGAGGGCCTTGGTGGATGAGCAGTTCTTC. It is translated as CASSPPPSGRALVDEQFF.

The rearrangement uses TRBV27 and TRBJ1-1; 8 nucleotides agree with TRBD1. CDR1 is MNHEY, CDR2 SMNVEV, per germline (reference sequence). The CDR3 spans 13 residues. V shed 6 bases and J 6 bases; nucleotides not matched to a gene: 6. DNA of the CDR3: TGTGCCAGCAGCTCAATACAGGGGGCTGAAGCTTTCTTT. It encodes CASSSIQGAEAFF.

This clonotype appeared a few times. The gene calls are TRBV4-2 and TRBJ1-5, with unresolved D. The CDR3 contains 15 residues. Trimming stripped 0 bases from V and 4 bases from J, with 10 bases between. Germline V gives CDR1 LGHNA, CDR2 YNFKEQ. The CDR3 bases are TGTGCCAGCAGCCAAGATTGGGCAGGTAATCAGCCCCAGCATTTT. Residues: CASSQDWAGNQPQHF.

Many counts were recorded for this clonotype. This chain links TRBV20-1 with TRBJ2-7; 10 bases match TRBD2. The ends lost 5 bases at V and 2 bases at J; junction bases unmatched: 6. CDR3 size: 14 residues. Germline values: CDR1 DFQATT, CDR2 SNEGSKA (reference sequence). This chain's CDR3 is CSAYSGRAPYEQYF. The CDR3 nucleotides are TGCAGTGCTTACAGCGGGAGGGCCCCCTACGAGCAGTACTTC.

This clonotype has just one count. The V call is TRBV4-1, the J call TRBJ2-7; 7 bases are a match to TRBD1. The CDR3 totals 15 residues. Germline trimming cut 5 bases from V and 2 bases from J; bases unmatched to any gene: 9. Germline V gives CDR1 MGHRA, CDR2 YSYEKL. The CDR3 loop is CASSEGDSQAYEQYF. The DNA for the CDR3 is TGCGCCAGCAGCGAAGGGGACAGTCAGGCCTACGAGCAGTACTTC.

The chain uses TRBV7-2 and TRBJ2-7; 12 positions agree with TRBD1. CDR1 and CDR2 (germline): SGHTA, FQGNSA. The CDR3 covers 19 residues. After removal of 2 bases from V and 3 bases from J, the junction contained 14 bases not matched to a gene. The CDR3 region has the DNA TGTGCCAGCAGCTTACCGGGACAGGGGGCCACTCGTCTCTTCTACGAGCAGTACTTC. Translated, it gives CASSLPGQGATRLFYEQYF.

J is TRBJ2-3 and V is TRBV7-2, with D maybe TRBD1 (5 bases). Germline V CDR1 and CDR2: SGHTA, FQGNSA. The length of the CDR3 is 14 residues. The V end was cut by 2 bases, the J end by 2 bases, with 8 bases between. CDR3 loop: CASSLRQTTDTQYF. CDR3 DNA: TGTGCCAGCAGCTTAAGACAGACCACAGATACGCAGTATTTT.

This clonotype was observed at least ten times. The CDR3 spells CASSPSGGASTDTQYF. The CDR3 nucleotides read TGTGCCAGCAGCCCCTCGGGGGGGGCGAGTACAGATACGCAGTATTTT. The V and J genes are TRBV7-9 and TRBJ2-3, with 8 positions matching TRBD2. The CDR3 extends over 16 amino acids. V lost 5 bases and J lost 3; bases outside the gene matches: 10. Germline values: CDR1 SEHNR, CDR2 FQNEAQ (reference sequence).

This clonotype was found many times. This chain uses TRBV18 with TRBJ2-1; no firm D call. Germline V gives CDR1 KGHSH, CDR2 LQKENI. CDR3 length: 15 residues. V was shortened by 2 bases and J by 3 bases, with 11 bases between the two germline ends. CDR3 in DNA: TGTGCCAGCTCACCAGTTTTGCTCCGCTACAATGAGCAGTTCTTC. Its translation is CASSPVLLRYNEQFF. The variable domain in full, with the rest retrieved from reference TRBV18 and TRBJ2-1, is NAGVMQNPRHLVRRRGQEARLRCSPMKGHSHVYWYRQLPEEGLKFMVYLQKENIIDESGMPKERFSAEFPKEGPSILRIQQVVRGDSAAYFCASSPVLLRYNEQFFGPGTRLTVL.

This clonotype was counted at least ten times. The chain combines TRBV18 with TRBJ1-6, with TRBD1 as a possible D gene (5 bases). The V end lost 5 bases, the J end lost 5 bases, and 13 bases lay between the germline ends. Looked up from germline, CDR1 is KGHSH and CDR2 is LQKENI. This CDR3 contains 15 residues. The CDR3 region is CASSGPGRDNSPLHF. CDR3 DNA: TGTGCCAGCTCAGGGCCGGGACGGGATAATTCACCCCTCCACTTT.